These 22 T cell receptor beta chains originate from one sample sequenced in a study of tissue T cells after allogeneic stem cell transplantation. Method: immunoSEQ multiplex PCR; TCRdb's copy keeps in-frame clones and lacks some. Here the sample spans roughly 1,800 clones, roughly 49% being singletons. Time point noted: mouse harvest day 14 after allogeneic transplant. Each mouse received 10^7 T-cell-depleted marrow cells plus 10^6 splenic CD5+ T cells by tail vein. The sample was lymph node tissue. These receptors were taken from a female BALB/c mouse given C57BL/6 T cells with graft-versus-host disease after an allogeneic hematopoietic cell transplant.

This clone occurred a few times. Genes and germline are mouse. The read falls 1 residue short of the CDR3 end, and the missing part is taken from the germline J gene. The J gene is TRBJ1-3, the V gene TRBV26, with D unclear. V dropped 4 bases and J dropped 0 bases, with 7 bases sitting between them. This CDR3 has 14 amino acids. Germline lookup yields CDR1 KGHPV and CDR2 FQNQEV (reference sequence). The covered CDR3 bases are TGTGCCAGCAGTCGGCAAACTTCTGGAAATACGCTCTAT. It codes for CASSRQTSGNTLY. In full, the CDR3 is CASSRQTSGNTLYF.

The table lists this clone with a few counts. Mouse gene names apply. The CDR3 extends 1 residue past the end of the read, so its final part is completed from the germline J gene. The J gene is TRBJ2-7, the V gene TRBV23; the table assigns TRBD2, which was not confirmed against the DNA. The CDR3 contains 14 residues. Germline V gene lookup returns CDR1 KGHTA and CDR2 FQNQQP. The CDR3 loop reads CSSSQGLGVYEQYF. The CDR3 bases that were read are TGCTCCAGCAGTCAAGGACTGGGGGTCTATGAACAGTAC.

On this clone itself: Germline and genes here are mouse. Sequencing ends 1 residue short of the CDR3 end; the germline J gene provides the rest. The chain links TRBV2 to TRBJ2-1; 8 bases line up with TRBD1. V trimming: 0 bases; J trimming: 4 bases; junction bases outside the gene matches: 2. The CDR3 consists of 15 residues. Germline CDR1 reads LGHNA; CDR2 reads YSYQKL. The CDR3 DNA, read in part, is TGTGCCAGCAGCCAAGATCAGGGGGCTTATGCTGAGCAGTTC. As protein: CASSQDQGAYAEQF. The full CDR3 sequence reads CASSQDQGAYAEQFF.

This clone was observed a few times. Gene labels here are mouse ones. The CDR3 end lies 1 residue beyond the end of the read and is filled in from the germline J gene. The chain employs TRBV17 and TRBJ2-1, with TRBD2 matching 9 bases. The CDR3 contains 15 residues. Unmatched junction bases numbered 7, after V lost 3 bases and J lost 7 bases. From germline, CDR1 is MNHDT and CDR2 YYDKIL. The CDR3 region is CASSRWGGAGAEQFF. The part of the CDR3 DNA that was read is TGTGCTAGCAGTAGGTGGGGGGGCGCGGGAGCTGAGCAGTTC.

In its sample, this clone ranks as medium-sized. Genes and germline are mouse. Coverage ceases 1 residue before the CDR3 finishes, and the germline J gene fills in the end. This chain joins TRBV12-1 and TRBJ2-1, with TRBD1 as a possible D gene (5 bases). The CDR3 length is 13 residues. Germline V gene data show CDR1 as SGHSN and CDR2 as HYEKVE. The V end lost 0 bases, the J end lost 4 bases, and 6 bases lay between the germline ends. CDR3 amino acids: CASSLDSYAEQFF. Partial CDR3 DNA: TGTGCCAGCTCTCTCGACAGTTATGCTGAGCAGTTC.

This clone has just one count. Any gene name here is a mouse gene name. The CDR3 end falls 1 residue outside the read, so it is completed with the germline J gene. The chain has TRBV13-1 and TRBJ2-5; 11 bases map to TRBD2. The CDR3 length is 15 residues. Looked up from germline, CDR1 is NSHNY and CDR2 is SYGAGN. J lost 5 bases, V lost 0 bases, and 2 bases had no gene match. This CDR3 reads CASSDADWGGDTQYF. The CDR3 DNA, read in part, is TGTGCCAGCAGTGATGCAGACTGGGGGGGAGACACCCAGTAC.

Comment on this clone: Mouse names are used for the genes. The DNA ends 1 residue before the CDR3 does, and the rest of the CDR3 is filled in from the germline J gene. The V and J genes are TRBV12-1 and TRBJ2-2, with 8 bases matching TRBD2. The CDR3 runs to 15 residues. V shed 0 bases, J shed 4 bases, and the junction held 3 bases outside the gene matches. Germline CDR1 SGHSN, CDR2 HYEKVE. The sequenced CDR3 bases are TGTGCCAGCTCTCTCGGGGGGGCGGGCACCGGGCAGCTCTAC. Translated: CASSLGGAGTGQLY. The whole CDR3 protein is CASSLGGAGTGQLYF.

This clone has just a few counts. Mouse names are used for the genes. The read finishes 1 residue shy of the CDR3 end, and the germline J gene is used to complete it. The genes are TRBV16 and TRBJ1-1, with 8 bases matching TRBD1. The V and J ends lost 4 bases and 3 bases, in that order; junction bases with no gene match: 4. CDR1 SGHSA and CDR2 FRNQAP come from the germline V gene. The CDR3 length is 14 residues. Partial CDR3 DNA: TGTGCAAGCAGCTCTCAGGGGGCTGACACAGAAGTCTTC. Encoded protein: CASSSQGADTEVF. The CDR3 in its entirety is CASSSQGADTEVFF.

Within the sample, this clone is large. The germline and genes are mouse ones. The read falls 1 residue short of the CDR3 end, and the missing part is taken from the germline J gene. V is TRBV13-1 and J is TRBJ2-7; D perhaps matches TRBD1 (5 bases). The CDR3 runs 13 residues. Trimming took off 5 bases at V and 0 bases at J, with 9 bases between the two ends. Looked up from germline, CDR1 is NSHNY and CDR2 is SYGAGN. This chain's CDR3 is CASRDSSSYEQYF. The CDR3 DNA, read in part, is TGTGCCAGCAGAGACAGTAGCTCCTATGAACAGTAC.

Note on this clone: Gene and germline names: mouse. The CDR3 end is not reached by the read, which stops 1 residue before it; the germline J gene fills it in. The V call is TRBV3, the J call TRBJ2-1; 12 positions agree with TRBD2. The CDR3 contains 14 residues. The V and J ends lost 3 bases and 7 bases, in that order; junction bases with no gene match: 1. Germline loops: CDR1 SNHLY, CDR2 FYNGKV (reference sequence). CDR3 DNA, as far as it was read: TGTGCCAGCAGCTTCGACTGGGGGGGCGCTGAGCAGTTC. The encoded protein is CASSFDWGGAEQF. The whole CDR3 sequence reads CASSFDWGGAEQFF.

By frequency in the sample, this clone is large. Each gene name is a mouse one. The sequence runs out 1 residue before the end of the CDR3; the remainder is reconstructed from the germline J gene. The J gene is TRBJ2-3, the V gene TRBV13-3; D not resolved. V lost 5 bases and J 6 bases, leaving 7 bases between the germline ends. The CDR3 covers 11 residues. Germline V gene data show CDR1 as NNHDY and CDR2 as SYVADS. CDR3: CASSATETLYF. Incomplete CDR3 DNA: TGTGCCAGCAGCGCAACGGAAACGCTGTAT.

In the case of this clone: Mismatch with germline at one junction end may stem from a read error. The germline and genes are mouse ones. The CDR3 extends 1 residue past the end of the read, so its final part is completed from the germline J gene. V usage is TRBV13-3 and J usage is TRBJ2-7, with 11 bases fitting TRBD2. The CDR3 runs 15 residues. In germline, CDR1 is NNHDY, CDR2 SYVADS. The part of the CDR3 DNA that was read is TGTGCCAGCGGTGAGAGAACTGGGGGGGCGCGGGAACAGTAC. Translation gives CASGERTGGAREQY. The full CDR3 is CASGERTGGAREQYF.

With regard to this clone: Gene names are the mouse ones. The CDR3 is cut off 1 residue early in the read; its end comes from the germline J gene. The chain links TRBV3 to TRBJ2-1; possible D gene TRBD2, 6 bases. V was shortened by 2 bases and J by 6 bases, with 11 bases between the two germline ends. Germline CDR1 is SNHLY and CDR2 is FYNGKV (reference sequence). This CDR3 comprises 14 residues. CDR3 sequence: CASSLMGEGAEQFF. The part of the CDR3 DNA that was read is TGTGCCAGCAGCTTAATGGGGGAGGGTGCTGAGCAGTTC.

A note on this clone: The gene symbols are mouse symbols. The CDR3 is cut off 1 residue early in the read; its end comes from the germline J gene. V and J are TRBV19 and TRBJ2-1; no clear D. This CDR3 is 15 amino acids long. Trimming stripped 2 bases from V and 0 bases from J, with 9 bases between. CDR1 and CDR2 from the germline V gene are FNHDT and SITEND (reference sequence). The part of the CDR3 DNA that was read is TGTGCCAGCAGTATGGGTCCCGTTAACTATGCTGAGCAGTTC. Translated: CASSMGPVNYAEQF. Given in full, the CDR3 is CASSMGPVNYAEQFF. Complete variable domain (other parts from reference TRBV19 and TRBJ2-1): GGIITQTPKFLIGQEGQKLTLKCQQNFNHDTMYWYRQDSGKGLRLIYYSITENDLQKGDLSEGYDASREKKSSFSLTVTSAQKNEMAVFLCASSMGPVNYAEQFFGPGTRLTVL.

Regarding this clone: Mouse gene names apply. The read falls 1 residue short of the CDR3 end, and the missing part is taken from the germline J gene. The rearrangement uses TRBV26 and TRBJ1-3, with TRBD1 matching over 7 bases. The CDR3 consists of 14 residues. Germline-derived CDR1 and CDR2 are KGHPV and FQNQEV (reference sequence). Trimming at V came to 4 bases and at J to 3 bases, leaving 3 bases not matched to a gene. The CDR3 protein is CASSRQGGGNTLYF. The sequenced CDR3 bases are TGTGCCAGCAGTCGACAGGGAGGTGGAAATACGCTCTAT.

As regards this clone: Gene names follow the mouse nomenclature. The CDR3 extends 1 residue past the end of the read, so its final part is completed from the germline J gene. The gene calls are TRBV3 and TRBJ2-5; D unclear. Per the germline V gene, CDR1 is SNHLY and CDR2 is FYNGKV (reference sequence). V lost 4 bases and J lost 2, with 7 bases in between. The CDR3 is made up of 13 amino acids. CDR3 DNA, as far as it was read: TGTGCCAGCAGCTCCAAAATCCAAGACACCCAGTAC. It specifies CASSSKIQDTQY. The CDR3 reads in full as CASSSKIQDTQYF. The full variable domain, its missing parts supplied by reference TRBV3 and TRBJ2-5, is GPKVLQIPSHQIIDMGQMVTLNCDPVSNHLYFYWYKQILGQQMEFLVNFYNGKVMEKSKLFKDQFSVERPDGSYFTLKIQPTALEDSAVYFCASSSKIQDTQYFGPGTRLLVL.

As concerns this clone: The listed genes are named as in mouse. The CDR3 end is not reached by the read, which stops 1 residue before it; the germline J gene fills it in. This chain connects TRBV15 to TRBJ2-5, with 9 bases aligning to TRBD2. This CDR3 is 17 amino acids long. Germline CDR1 SGHND, CDR2 FRSKSL. The V and J ends lost 1 base and 0 bases, in that order; junction bases with no gene match: 5. CDR3 region: CASSLEAGGGNQDTQYF. The DNA read from the CDR3 is TGTGCCAGCAGTTTAGAGGCTGGGGGGGGTAACCAAGACACCCAGTAC.

In the case of this clone: Gene and germline names: mouse. The CDR3 extends 1 residue past the end of the read, so its final part is completed from the germline J gene. This sequence joins TRBV1 and TRBJ2-7; 12 bases align to TRBD2. Trimming took 4 bases from V and 4 from J; bases not matched to a gene: 2. Per the germline V gene, CDR1 is NSQYPW and CDR2 is LRSPGD (reference sequence). This CDR3 is 14 amino acids long. CDR3 bases read: TGCACCTGCAGTGGGGGACTGGGGGGTTATGAACAGTAC. Translating it yields CTCSGGLGGYEQY. The entire CDR3 protein is CTCSGGLGGYEQYF. Using reference TRBV1 and TRBJ2-7 for the parts outside the CDR3, the full variable domain is VTLLEQNPRWRLVPRGQAVNLRCILKNSQYPWMSWYQQDLQKQLQWLFTLRSPGDKEVKSLPGADYLATRVTDTELRLQVANMSQGRTLYCTCSGGLGGYEQYFGPGTRLTVL.

This clone has just a few counts. These gene names are mouse names. The CDR3 is cut off 1 residue early in the read; its end comes from the germline J gene. V and J are TRBV20 and TRBJ1-5; D remains ambiguous. The germline V gene encodes CDR1 GFQATS and CDR2 STVNSAI. Trimming took off 1 base at V and 0 bases at J, with 4 bases between the two ends. The CDR3 consists of 13 residues. The covered CDR3 bases are TGTGGTGCTAGGGTGGGTAACAACCAGGCTCCGCTT. Translating gives CGARVGNNQAPL. The entire CDR3 reads CGARVGNNQAPLF.

This clone was seen only a few times. All gene names here are mouse names. The read gets to within 1 residue of the CDR3 end, and the germline J gene fills in the rest. The rearrangement joins TRBV5 to TRBJ1-1, with 7 nucleotides matching TRBD1. The CDR3 consists of 13 residues. Germline loops: CDR1 LGHNA, CDR2 YNLKQL (reference sequence). Trimming took 4 bases from V and 5 from J; bases not matched to a gene: 4. The sequenced part of the CDR3 DNA is TGTGCCAGCAGCCCCGACAGGGCGACAGAAGTCTTC. Translated: CASSPDRATEVF. The CDR3 as a whole reads CASSPDRATEVFF.

A note on this clone: Gene names denote mouse genes. The CDR3 extends 1 residue past the end of the read, so its final part is completed from the germline J gene. This chain uses TRBV26 with TRBJ1-2; TRBD1 matches at 7 bases. V was clipped by 2 bases and J by 3 bases; unmatched bases: 3. The CDR3 spans 14 residues. Germline V lookup: CDR1 KGHPV, CDR2 FQNQEV (reference sequence). The CDR3 is CASSLETGDSDYTF. The CDR3 bases that were read are TGTGCCAGCAGTCTGGAAACAGGGGACTCCGACTACACC.

To note about this clone: Gene names denote mouse genes. The CDR3 end is not reached by the read, which stops 1 residue before it; the germline J gene fills it in. V gene TRBV26 combines with J gene TRBJ1-4, with TRBD1 matching over 9 bases. V lost 4 bases, J lost 4 bases, and 4 bases stayed unmatched. The CDR3 spans 15 residues. Germline CDR1 is KGHPV and CDR2 is FQNQEV (reference sequence). The covered CDR3 bases are TGTGCCAGCAGTCGCGGACAGGGGCTCAACGAAAGATTATTT. Amino acids: CASSRGQGLNERLF. The full CDR3 reads CASSRGQGLNERLFF.